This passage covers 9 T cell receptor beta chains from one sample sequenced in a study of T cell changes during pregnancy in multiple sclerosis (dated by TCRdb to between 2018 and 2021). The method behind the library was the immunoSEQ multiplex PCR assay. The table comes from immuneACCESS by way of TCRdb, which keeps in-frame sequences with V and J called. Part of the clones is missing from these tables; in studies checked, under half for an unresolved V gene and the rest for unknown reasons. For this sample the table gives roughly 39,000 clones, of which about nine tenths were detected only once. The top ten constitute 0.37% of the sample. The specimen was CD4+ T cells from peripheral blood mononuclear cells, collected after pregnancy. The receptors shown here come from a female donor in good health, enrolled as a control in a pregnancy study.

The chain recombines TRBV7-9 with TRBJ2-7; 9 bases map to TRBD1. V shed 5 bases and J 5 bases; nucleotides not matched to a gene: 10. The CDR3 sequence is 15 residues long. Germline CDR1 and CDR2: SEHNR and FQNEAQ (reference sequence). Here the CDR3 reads CASSLTGGGLDEQYF. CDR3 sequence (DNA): TGTGCCAGCAGCCTGACAGGGGGAGGCTTGGACGAGCAGTACTTC.

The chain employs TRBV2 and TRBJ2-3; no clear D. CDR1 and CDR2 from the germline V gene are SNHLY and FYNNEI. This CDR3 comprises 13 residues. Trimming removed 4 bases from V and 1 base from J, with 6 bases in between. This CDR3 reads CASSVYGTDTQYF. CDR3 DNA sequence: TGTGCCAGCAGTGTTTATGGCACAGATACGCAGTATTTT.

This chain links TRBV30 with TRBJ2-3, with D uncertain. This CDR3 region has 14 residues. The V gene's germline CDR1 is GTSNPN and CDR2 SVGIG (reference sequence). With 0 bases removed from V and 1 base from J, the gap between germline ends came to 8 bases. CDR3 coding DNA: TGTGCCTGGAGTGTAAGCCAGGGCACAGATACGCAGTATTTT. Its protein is CAWSVSQGTDTQYF.

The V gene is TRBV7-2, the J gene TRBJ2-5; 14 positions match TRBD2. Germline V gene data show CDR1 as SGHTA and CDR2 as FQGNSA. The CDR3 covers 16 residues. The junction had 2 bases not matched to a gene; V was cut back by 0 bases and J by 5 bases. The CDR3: CASSLAGLAGVETQYF. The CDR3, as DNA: TGTGCCAGCAGCTTAGCGGGACTAGCGGGAGTGGAGACCCAGTACTTC.

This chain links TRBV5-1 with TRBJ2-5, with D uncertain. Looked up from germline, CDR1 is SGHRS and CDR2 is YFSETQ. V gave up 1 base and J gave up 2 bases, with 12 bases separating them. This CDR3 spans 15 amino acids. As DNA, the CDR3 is TGCGCCAGCAGCTTGAGTTTCTCGGTACAAGAGACCCAGTACTTC. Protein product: CASSLSFSVQETQYF.

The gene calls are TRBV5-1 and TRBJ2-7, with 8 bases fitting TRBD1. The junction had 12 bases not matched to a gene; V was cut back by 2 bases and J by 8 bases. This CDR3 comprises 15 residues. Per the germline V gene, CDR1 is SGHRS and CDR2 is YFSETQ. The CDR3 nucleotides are TGCGCCAGCAGCTTCGAATTGGAGACAGGGGCTCAGCAGTACTTC. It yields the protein CASSFELETGAQQYF. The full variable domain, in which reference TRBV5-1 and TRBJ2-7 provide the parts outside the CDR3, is KAGVTQTPRYLIKTRGQQVTLSCSPISGHRSVSWYQQTPGQGLQFLFEYFSETQRNKGNFPGRFSGRQFSNSRSEMNVSTLELGDSALYLCASSFELETGAQQYFGPGTRLTVT.

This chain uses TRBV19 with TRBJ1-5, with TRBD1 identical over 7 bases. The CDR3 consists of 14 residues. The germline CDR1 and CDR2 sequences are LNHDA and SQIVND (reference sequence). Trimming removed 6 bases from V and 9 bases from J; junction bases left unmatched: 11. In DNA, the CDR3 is TGTGCCAGTAGGGGCAGGGGGTTCCAAGGGCCCCAGCATTTT. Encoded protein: CASRGRGFQGPQHF.

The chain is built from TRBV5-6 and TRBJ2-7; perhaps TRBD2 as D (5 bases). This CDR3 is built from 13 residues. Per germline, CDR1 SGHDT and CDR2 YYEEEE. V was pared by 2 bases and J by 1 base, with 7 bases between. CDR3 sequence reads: CASSFAGSYEQYF. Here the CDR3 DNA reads TGTGCCAGCAGCTTCGCGGGTTCCTACGAGCAGTACTTC.

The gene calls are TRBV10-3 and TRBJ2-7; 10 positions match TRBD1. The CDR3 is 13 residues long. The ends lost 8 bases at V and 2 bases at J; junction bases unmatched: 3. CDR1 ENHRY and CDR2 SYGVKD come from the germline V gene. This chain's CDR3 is CAIGQGETYEQYF. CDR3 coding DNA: TGTGCCATCGGACAGGGGGAAACCTACGAGCAGTACTTC.